This TCR beta chain was sequenced during a study of post-analysis software for immune sequencing data. Concerning this clonotype: No antigen is known for it.

Prepared TCR beta cDNA libraries contained unique molecular identifiers. MiXCR, run by TCRdb on the PCR reads, gives a single entry per CDR3 protein. Counted here are about 380,000 distinct CDR3 sequences, approximately 33% occurring once; the ten biggest clones make up roughly 13%. Study-level results: TRBV segments more frequent in patients than in controls numbered roughly 5 and included TRBV5-6, TRBV5-1 and TRBV20-1.

CDR1 is SGHTA and CDR2 is FQGTGA in the germline V gene. This CDR3 region has 16 residues. V lost 3 bases to trimming and J lost 0 bases, with 12 bases between them. The specimen was blood. The V call is TRBV7-3, the J call TRBJ2-1, with D maybe TRBD1 (5 bases). The origin of this receptor is a girl under 18 with multiple sclerosis. CDR3 nucleotides: TGTGCCAGCAGCTTCACGATAGACAGCTCCTACAATGAGCAGTTCTTC. This encodes CASSFTIDSSYNEQFF.